This T cell receptor (beta chain) was documented in a study of CD8 T cells in ankylosing spondylitis. Trimming removed 6 bases from V and 2 bases from J; junction bases left unmatched: 7. The CDR3 consists of 15 residues. Germline V lookup: CDR1 SNHLY, CDR2 FYNNEI. This clonotype was found a few times. Its specificity is unknown. One entry per CDR3 protein results from TCRdb running MiXCR on the 5' RACE reads. The sample has more than 100,000 distinct CDR3 sequences, 17% seen once. Study-wide findings and caveats: In peripheral blood, disease-linked CD8+ clones occurred at relatively low frequencies. Made up of 7 to 9 highly homologous variants, a TCR beta motif appeared characteristic of ankylosing spondylitis blood.

Sequencing input: blood, either unsorted or a sorted T cell fraction (not recorded which). The gene calls are TRBV2 and TRBJ2-7; 10 nucleotides agree with TRBD2. The receptor was derived from a male donor with ankylosing spondylitis. CDR3 nucleotide sequence: TGTGCCAGCAGCGAGACTAGCGGGCGGACCTACGAGCAGTACTTC. Protein: CASSETSGRTYEQYF.